The clone carrying this TCR beta chain was counted ten times or more. The target antigen is unknown. Axillary draining lymph nodes of breast cancer patients supplied the node samples. The record originates from a study of breast tumors, draining lymph nodes, adjacent tissues. Regarding the study as a whole: Tumor repertoires ranked between lymph nodes and nontumor tissue in diversity, with V and J gene preferences.

Germline values: CDR1 SGDLS, CDR2 YYNGEE. The ends lost 3 bases at V and 6 bases at J; junction bases unmatched: 10. CDR3 length equals 16 residues. A single record per CDR3 protein comes from TCRdb applying MiXCR to the multiplex PCR reads. Of some 170,000 distinct CDR3 sequences listed, about 30% are singletons. The specimen was axillary lymph node tissue. This TCR came from a female donor with breast cancer. Some clones in this sample may be carry-over from other donors' samples. This rearrangement joins TRBV9 to TRBJ2-1; TRBD2 aligns across 9 bases. For the CDR3, the DNA is TGTGCCAGCAGCGGCCCTACAGCGGGAGGCGGCAATGAGCAGTTCTTC. This codes for CASSGPTAGGGNEQFF.